These 3 T cell receptor beta chains came from one sample sequenced in a study of OX40 agonist ivuxolimab in advanced cancers. Sequencing used immunoSEQ multiplex PCR; TCRdb keeps in-frame clones, though not all of them. The repertoire consists of some 69,000 clones, with 90% occurring once and the leading ten covering roughly a tenth. Source: CD4+ or CD8+ T cells sorted from blood, taken in a trial of the OX40 agonist ivuxolimab. The receptors were sampled from an adult with an advanced solid tumor such as melanoma, head and neck, liver or kidney cancer.

The rearrangement links TRBV11-3 to TRBJ2-1; 7 positions match TRBD1. This CDR3 contains 19 residues. Trimming cost V 5 bases and J 8 bases; bases outside gene matches: 24. Germline CDR1 reads SGHNT; CDR2 reads YENEEA. The CDR3 nucleotides read TGTGCCAGCAGCCCTCGACAGGGCCTAGGGCCCCGGGGAGTCTATGAGCAGTTCTTC. It encodes CASSPRQGLGPRGVYEQFF.

The gene calls are TRBV29-1 and TRBJ1-3, with D possibly matching TRBD1 (5 bases). Germline V gene sequence: CDR1 SQVTM, CDR2 ANQGSEA. Trimming cost V 5 bases and J 4 bases, with 12 bases left between them. This CDR3 is 13 amino acids long. The CDR3 DNA reads TGCAGCGTTCGGGGGTTGGCAGGAAACACCATATATTTT. Its translation: CSVRGLAGNTIYF.

The chain recombines TRBV7-9 with TRBJ2-7; D not resolved. Per germline, CDR1 SEHNR and CDR2 FQNEAQ (reference sequence). The CDR3 contains 14 residues. Trimming took off 1 base at V and 1 base at J, with 8 bases between the two ends. The CDR3 bases are TGTGCCAGCAGCTTAGAGGACGGGTCCTACGAGCAGTACTTC. Translated, it gives CASSLEDGSYEQYF.